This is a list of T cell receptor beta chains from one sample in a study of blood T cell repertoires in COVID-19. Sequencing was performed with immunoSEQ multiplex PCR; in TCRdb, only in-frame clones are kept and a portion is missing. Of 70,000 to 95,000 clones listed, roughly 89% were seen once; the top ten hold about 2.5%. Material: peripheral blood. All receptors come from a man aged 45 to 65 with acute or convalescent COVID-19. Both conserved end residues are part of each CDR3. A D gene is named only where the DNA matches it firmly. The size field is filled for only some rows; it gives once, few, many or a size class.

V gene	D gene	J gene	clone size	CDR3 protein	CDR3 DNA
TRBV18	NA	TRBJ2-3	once	CASSPVVTSTDTQYF	TGTGCCAGCTCACCGGTCGTGACTAGCACAGATACGCAGTATTTT
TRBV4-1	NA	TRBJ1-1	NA	CASSQGQVLMNTEAFF	TGCGCCAGCAGCCAAGGACAGGTTCTGATGAACACTGAAGCTTTCTTT
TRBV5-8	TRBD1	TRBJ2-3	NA	CASSQPGQATDTQYF	TGTGCCAGCAGCCAACCGGGACAGGCAACAGATACGCAGTATTTT
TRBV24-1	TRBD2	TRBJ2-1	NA	CATSDFGREGSYNEQFF	TGTGCCACCAGTGATTTCGGGCGGGAGGGCTCCTACAATGAGCAGTTCTTC
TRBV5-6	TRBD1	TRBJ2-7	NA	CASSLVQGVGEQYF	TGTGCCAGCAGCTTGGTACAGGGGGTGGGCGAGCAGTACTTC
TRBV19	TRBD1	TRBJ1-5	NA	CASGPRQGGSQPQHF	TGTGCCAGTGGCCCGAGACAGGGGGGAAGTCAGCCCCAGCATTTT
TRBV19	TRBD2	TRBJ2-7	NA	CASSISGGNYEQYF	TGTGCCAGTAGTATATCGGGGGGGAACTACGAGCAGTACTTC
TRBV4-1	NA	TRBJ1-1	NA	CASSQVGRGSAFF	TGCGCCAGCAGCCAAGTAGGCCGGGGGTCAGCTTTCTTT
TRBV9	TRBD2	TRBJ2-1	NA	CASSAQGLAAYNEQFF	TGTGCCAGCAGCGCCCAGGGACTAGCGGCCTACAATGAGCAGTTCTTC
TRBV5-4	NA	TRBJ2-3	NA	CASSNQGGDTQYF	TGTGCCAGCAGCAATCAGGGCGGAGATACGCAGTATTTT
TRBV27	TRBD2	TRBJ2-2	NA	CASSSGGAGTGELFF	TGTGCCAGCAGTAGCGGGGGGGCGGGCACCGGGGAGCTGTTTTTT
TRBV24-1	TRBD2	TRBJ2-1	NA	CATSDPLAGGYNEQFF	TGTGCCACCAGTGACCCTCTAGCGGGGGGGTACAATGAGCAGTTCTTC
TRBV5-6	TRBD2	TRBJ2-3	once	CASSPGTSEFTDTQYF	TGTGCCAGCAGCCCCGGGACTAGCGAGTTTACAGATACGCAGTATTTT
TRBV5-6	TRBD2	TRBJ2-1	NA	CASSLVAGAGNEQFF	TGTGCCAGCAGCTTAGTAGCGGGAGCTGGCAATGAGCAGTTCTTC
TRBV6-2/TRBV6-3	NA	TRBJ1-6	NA	CASSYSVRESNALHF	TGTGCCAGCAGTTACTCGGTGAGGGAATCTAATGCCCTCCACTTT
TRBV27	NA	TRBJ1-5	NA	CASSLRGQPQHF	TGTGCCAGCAGTCTTAGGGGTCAGCCCCAGCATTTT
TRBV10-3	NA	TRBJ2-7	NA	CAISEQGHEQYF	TGTGCCATCAGTGAGCAGGGCCACGAGCAGTACTTC
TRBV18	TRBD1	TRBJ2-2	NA	CASSQQTGSGELFF	TGTGCCAGCTCACAACAGACAGGGTCCGGGGAGCTGTTTTTT
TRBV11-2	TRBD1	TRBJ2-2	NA	CASHRGFFTGELFF	TGTGCCAGCCACAGGGGATTTTTCACCGGGGAGCTGTTTTTT
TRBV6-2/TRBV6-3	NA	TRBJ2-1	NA	CASSSDVRYNEQFF	TGTGCCAGCAGTAGCGACGTCCGGTACAATGAGCAGTTCTTC
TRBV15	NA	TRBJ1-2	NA	CATSRETAPRYGYTF	TGTGCCACCAGCAGGGAGACAGCGCCGAGGTATGGCTACACCTTC
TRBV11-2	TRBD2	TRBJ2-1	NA	CASSATSGEHNEQFF	TGTGCCAGCAGCGCGACTAGCGGCGAGCACAATGAGCAGTTCTTC